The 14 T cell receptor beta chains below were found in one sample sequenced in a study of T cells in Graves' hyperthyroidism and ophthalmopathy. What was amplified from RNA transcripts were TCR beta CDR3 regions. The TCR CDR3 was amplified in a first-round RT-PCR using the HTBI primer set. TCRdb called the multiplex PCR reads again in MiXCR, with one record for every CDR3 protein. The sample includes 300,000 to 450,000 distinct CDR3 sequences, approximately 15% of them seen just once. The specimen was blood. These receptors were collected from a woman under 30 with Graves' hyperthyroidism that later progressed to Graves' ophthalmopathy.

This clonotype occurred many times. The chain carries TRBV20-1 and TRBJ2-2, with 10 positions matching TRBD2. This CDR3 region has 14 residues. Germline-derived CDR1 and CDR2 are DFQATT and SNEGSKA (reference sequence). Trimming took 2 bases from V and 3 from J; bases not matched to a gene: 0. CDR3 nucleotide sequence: TGCAGTGCTAGACTAGCGGGAGACACCGGGGAGCTGTTTTTT. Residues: CSARLAGDTGELFF.

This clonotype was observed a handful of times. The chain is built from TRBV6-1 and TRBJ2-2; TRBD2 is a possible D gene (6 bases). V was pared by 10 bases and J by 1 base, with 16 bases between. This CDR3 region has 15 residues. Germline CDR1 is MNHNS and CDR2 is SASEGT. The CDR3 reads CATPRLEGNTGELFF. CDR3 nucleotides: TGTGCCACTCCAAGACTAGAGGGGAACACCGGGGAGCTGTTTTTT.

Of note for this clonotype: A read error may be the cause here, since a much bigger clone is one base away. CDR3 region: CASSARGKIAGGPARTDTQYF. CDR3 in DNA: TGTGCCAGCAGCGCGCGTGGAAAAATAGCGGGAGGGCCAGCTCGCACAGATACGCAGTATTTT. J is TRBJ2-3 and V is TRBV7-2; the match to TRBD2 covers 11 bases. The trim removed 5 bases at V and 1 base at J, leaving 20 bases unmatched. The CDR3 contains 21 residues. CDR1 and CDR2 (germline): SGHTA, FQGNSA.

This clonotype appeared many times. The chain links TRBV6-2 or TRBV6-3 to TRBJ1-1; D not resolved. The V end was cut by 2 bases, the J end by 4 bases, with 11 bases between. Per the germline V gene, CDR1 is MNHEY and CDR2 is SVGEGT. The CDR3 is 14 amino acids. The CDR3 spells CASSYVNRGTEAFF. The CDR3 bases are TGTGCCAGCAGTTACGTGAACCGTGGCACTGAAGCTTTCTTT.

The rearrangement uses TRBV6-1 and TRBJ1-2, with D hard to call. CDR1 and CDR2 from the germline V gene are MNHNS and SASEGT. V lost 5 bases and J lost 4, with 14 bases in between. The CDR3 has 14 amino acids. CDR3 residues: CASSPLTDLYGYTF. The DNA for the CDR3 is TGTGCCAGCAGTCCCCTAACGGACCTCTATGGCTACACCTTC.

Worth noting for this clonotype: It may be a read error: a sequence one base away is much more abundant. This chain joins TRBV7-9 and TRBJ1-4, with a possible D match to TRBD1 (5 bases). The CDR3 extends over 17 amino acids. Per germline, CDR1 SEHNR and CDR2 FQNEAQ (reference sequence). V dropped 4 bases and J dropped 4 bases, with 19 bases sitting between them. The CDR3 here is CASSSRSTGPINEKLFF. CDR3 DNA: TGTGCCAGCAGCTCCCGTTCCACAGGCCCTATTAATGAAAAACTGTTTTTT.

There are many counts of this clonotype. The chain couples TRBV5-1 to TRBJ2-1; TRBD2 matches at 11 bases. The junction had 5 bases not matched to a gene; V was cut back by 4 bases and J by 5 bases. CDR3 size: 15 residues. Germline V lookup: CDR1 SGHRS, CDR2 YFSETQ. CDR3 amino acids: CASSPLAGVNNEQFF. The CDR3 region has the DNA TGCGCCAGCAGCCCACTAGCGGGAGTGAACAATGAGCAGTTCTTC.

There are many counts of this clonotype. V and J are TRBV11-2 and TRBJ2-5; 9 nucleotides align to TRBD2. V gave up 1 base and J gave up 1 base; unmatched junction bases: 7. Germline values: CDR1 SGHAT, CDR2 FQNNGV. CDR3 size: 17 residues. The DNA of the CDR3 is TGTGCCAGCAGCTTAGTGGCTAGCGGGACCGCCCAAGAGACCCAGTACTTC. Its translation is CASSLVASGTAQETQYF.

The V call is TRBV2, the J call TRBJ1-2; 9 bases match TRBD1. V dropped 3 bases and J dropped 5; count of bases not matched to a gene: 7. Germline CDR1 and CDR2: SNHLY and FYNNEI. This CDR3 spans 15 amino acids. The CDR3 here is CASSELQGAPYGYTF. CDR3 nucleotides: TGTGCCAGCAGTGAGTTACAGGGGGCGCCTTATGGCTACACCTTC. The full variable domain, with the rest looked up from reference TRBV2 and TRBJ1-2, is EPEVTQTPSHQVTQMGQEVILRCVPISNHLYFYWYRQILGQKVEFLVSFYNNEISEKSEIFDDQFSVERPDGSNFTLKIRSTKLEDSAMYFCASSELQGAPYGYTFGSGTRLTVV.

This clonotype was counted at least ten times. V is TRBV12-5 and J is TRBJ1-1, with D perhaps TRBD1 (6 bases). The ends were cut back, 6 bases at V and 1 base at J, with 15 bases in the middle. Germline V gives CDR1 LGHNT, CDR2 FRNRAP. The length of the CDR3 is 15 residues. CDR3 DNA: TGTGCTAGTGGCCTTGGGGGCGCCCCGAACACTGAAGCTTTCTTT. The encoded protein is CASGLGGAPNTEAFF.

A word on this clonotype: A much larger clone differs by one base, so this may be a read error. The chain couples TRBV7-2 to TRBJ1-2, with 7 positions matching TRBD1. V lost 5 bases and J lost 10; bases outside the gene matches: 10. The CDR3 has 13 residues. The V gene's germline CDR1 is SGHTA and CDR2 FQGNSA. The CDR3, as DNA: TGTGCCAGCAGCCGTATCGGACAGGCTGACTACACCTTC. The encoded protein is CASSRIGQADYTF.

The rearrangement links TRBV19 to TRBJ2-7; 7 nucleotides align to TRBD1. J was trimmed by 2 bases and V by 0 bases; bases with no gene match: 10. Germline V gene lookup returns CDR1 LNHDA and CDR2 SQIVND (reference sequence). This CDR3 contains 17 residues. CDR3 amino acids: CASSIDRRTGDTYEQYF. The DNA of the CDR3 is TGTGCCAGTAGTATAGATCGGAGAACAGGGGATACCTACGAGCAGTACTTC. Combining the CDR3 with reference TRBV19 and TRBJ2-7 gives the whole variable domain DGGITQSPKYLFRKEGQNVTLSCEQNLNHDAMYWYRQDPGQGLRLIYYSQIVNDFQKGDIAEGYSVSREKKESFPLTVTSAQKNPTAFYLCASSIDRRTGDTYEQYFGPGTRLTVT.

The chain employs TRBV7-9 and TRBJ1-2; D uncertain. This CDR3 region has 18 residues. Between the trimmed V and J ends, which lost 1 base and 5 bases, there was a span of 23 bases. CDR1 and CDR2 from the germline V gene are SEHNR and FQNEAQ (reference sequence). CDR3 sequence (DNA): TGTGCCAGCAGCTTAGGGGCCGTAGGGAATGACGAGGAATATGGCTACACCTTC. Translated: CASSLGAVGNDEEYGYTF.

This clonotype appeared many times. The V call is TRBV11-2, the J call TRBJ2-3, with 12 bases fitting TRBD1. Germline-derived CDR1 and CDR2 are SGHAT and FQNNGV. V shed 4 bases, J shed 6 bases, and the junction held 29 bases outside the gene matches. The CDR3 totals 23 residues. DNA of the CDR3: TGTGCCAGCAGCTCTATCCGCAGGGACAGGGGGCTGGGGGCCAACGGCGTGGGGGATACGCAGTATTTT. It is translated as CASSSIRRDRGLGANGVGDTQYF.